Shown below are 22 T cell receptor beta chains from a single sample sequenced in a study of control samples from healthy donors and cancer patients. Clones were read by immunoSEQ multiplex PCR, and TCRdb kept only the in-frame ones, dropping some. The table shows approximately 110,000 clones, with 80% to 90% occurring only once. The sequencing sample was made of blood. These TCRs come from a woman in her forties or fifties in good health.

The CDR3 here is CASSLARDLKTYEQYF. The CDR3 DNA sequence: TGTGCCAGCAGCTTAGCGAGGGACCTTAAGACCTACGAGCAGTACTTC. The chain links TRBV7-8 to TRBJ2-7; D assignment may be TRBD1 or TRBD2 (5 bases each). Per the germline V gene, CDR1 is SGHVS and CDR2 is FQNEAQ. Between the trimmed V and J ends, which lost 0 bases and 2 bases, there was a span of 14 bases. The CDR3 sequence is 16 residues long.

The rearrangement links TRBV21-1 to TRBJ2-1; TRBD2, as called in the table, went unchecked against the DNA. TRBV21-1 is given as a pseudogene. This CDR3 comprises 16 residues. The CDR3 sequence is CASSKEGGSGGNEQFF. The CDR3, as DNA: TGTGCCAGCAGCAAAGAAGGAGGGTCGGGGGGCAATGAGCAGTTCTTC.

The gene calls are TRBV6-5 and TRBJ2-5, with TRBD1 identical over 7 bases. With V trimmed by 7 bases and J by 5 bases, 10 bases remained unmatched. CDR1 MNHEY and CDR2 SVGAGI come from the germline V gene. The CDR3 is 14 amino acids. The CDR3 is CASTPGGRGETQYF. The CDR3 DNA follows: TGTGCCAGCACCCCTGGCGGCAGGGGGGAGACCCAGTACTTC.

This clone was detected only a few times. The DNA for the CDR3 is TGTGCCATCAGGGGGGTCGGAAACAATCAGCCCCAGCATTTT. Amino acid sequence: CAIRGVGNNQPQHF. This rearrangement joins TRBV10-3 to TRBJ1-5; D is possibly TRBD1 (5 bases). Germline V CDR1 and CDR2: ENHRY, SYGVKD. Trimming pared 6 bases from V and 3 bases from J, leaving 12 bases between. The CDR3 has 14 residues.

The chain links TRBV24-1 to TRBJ2-1; 7 bases match TRBD2. The J segment lost 10 bases and the V segment lost 2 bases, leaving 4 bases of the junction unmatched. The CDR3 has 13 amino acids. CDR1 KGHDR and CDR2 SFDVKD come from the germline V gene. The CDR3 loop is CATSDSPGLEQFF. The CDR3 DNA follows: TGTGCCACCAGTGATTCCCCGGGACTAGAGCAGTTCTTC.

This chain joins TRBV7-2 and TRBJ2-3; D is ambiguous. Germline V gene data show CDR1 as SGHTA and CDR2 as FQGNSA. The germline V and J ends were trimmed by 3 bases and 2 bases, with 15 bases remaining between them. The CDR3 covers 16 residues. CDR3 nucleotides: TGTGCCAGCAGCTTTTTTTCCGGAGCAAACACAGATACGCAGTATTTT. It encodes CASSFFSGANTDTQYF.

This clone was seen once. The chain uses TRBV27 and TRBJ2-7; D possibly corresponds to TRBD2 (6 bases). V lost 6 bases, J lost 6 bases, and 18 bases lay in between. Germline CDR1 is MNHEY and CDR2 is SMNVEV (reference sequence). The CDR3 covers 14 residues. The CDR3 nucleotides read TGTGCCAGCAGGGGCGGGGTACGTCATGCCGAGCAGTACTTC. This translates into CASRGGVRHAEQYF.

This chain connects TRBV4-3 to TRBJ1-5; D remains ambiguous. Looked up from germline, CDR1 is LGHNA and CDR2 is YSLEER. The length of the CDR3 is 13 residues. The V end lost 0 bases, the J end lost 6 bases, and 6 bases lay between the germline ends. CDR3 bases: TGCGCCAGCAGCCAAGATATTTCTCAGCCCCAGCATTTT. Its translation: CASSQDISQPQHF.

The gene calls are TRBV28 and TRBJ1-5, with a possible D match to TRBD1 (6 bases). Germline V gene sequence: CDR1 MDHEN, CDR2 SYDVKM. This CDR3 contains 10 residues. V lost 2 bases and J 15 bases, leaving 8 bases between the germline ends. This chain's CDR3 is CASSLGTWHF. CDR3 in DNA: TGTGCCAGCAGTTTAGGGACATGGCATTTT.

The CDR3 DNA reads TGTGCCAGTAGGGGAGGACTAGCTGGAGATACGCAGTATTTT. Its protein is CASRGGLAGDTQYF. V usage is TRBV19 and J usage is TRBJ2-3; 8 positions match TRBD2. The germline V gene has CDR1 LNHDA and CDR2 SQIVND (reference sequence). Unmatched junction bases numbered 7, after V lost 6 bases and J lost 5 bases. The CDR3 runs 14 residues.

The genes are TRBV12-3 or TRBV12-4 and TRBJ1-5, with D unresolved. Trimming removed 2 bases from V and 5 bases from J, with 4 bases in between. This CDR3 contains 12 residues. The CDR3 protein is CASSLSDQPQHF. The CDR3, as DNA: TGTGCCAGCAGTTTAAGCGATCAGCCCCAGCATTTT.

The rearrangement uses TRBV20-1 and TRBJ2-5; 12 nucleotides align to TRBD2. This CDR3 is built from 15 residues. The V and J ends lost 3 bases and 3 bases, in that order; junction bases with no gene match: 5. Germline loops: CDR1 DFQATT, CDR2 SNEGSKA (reference sequence). In nucleotides, the CDR3 is TGCAGTGCTAGTTCCCCTAGCGGGAGGGAAGAGACCCAGTACTTC. Translating gives CSASSPSGREETQYF.

The chain joins TRBV30 to TRBJ1-3, with D perhaps matching TRBD1 (6 bases). This CDR3 is 14 amino acids long. Trimming stripped 0 bases from V and 1 base from J, with 7 bases between. In germline, CDR1 is GTSNPN, CDR2 SVGIG (reference sequence). CDR3 nucleotide sequence: TGTGCCTGGAGTGTAGGGGGTTCTGGAAACACCATATATTTT. Protein sequence: CAWSVGGSGNTIYF.

The rearrangement links TRBV4-1 to TRBJ2-2; TRBD2 might be the D (5 bases). V was trimmed by 1 base and J by 4 bases, leaving 13 bases between them. This CDR3 region has 16 residues. Germline CDR1 reads MGHRA; CDR2 reads YSYEKL. DNA of the CDR3: TGCGCCAGCAGCCAAGCGGGGAGCCCGGGCACCGGGGAGCTGTTTTTT. Translated, it gives CASSQAGSPGTGELFF.

This clone came up a few times. V usage is TRBV9 and J usage is TRBJ1-1; D possibly corresponds to TRBD1 (5 bases). CDR3 length: 15 amino acids. The V gene's germline CDR1 is SGDLS and CDR2 YYNGEE. V lost 0 bases and J lost 2, with 11 bases in between. CDR3 nucleotide sequence: TGTGCCAGCAGCGTAGTGGACACATTCAACACTGAAGCTTTCTTT. It translates to CASSVVDTFNTEAFF.

The chain has TRBV12-3 or TRBV12-4 and TRBJ2-7; D is unresolved. V lost 2 bases, J lost 4 bases, and 6 bases lay in between. The CDR3 contains 12 residues. Written as DNA, the CDR3 is TGTGCCAGCAGTTTATTCGGGTACGAGCAGTACTTC. Translating gives CASSLFGYEQYF.

This clone showed up just a few times. The V gene is TRBV21-1, the J gene TRBJ1-1. TRBV21-1 is noted as a pseudogene. This CDR3 has 12 residues. CDR3 DNA: TGTGCCAGCAGCAAAGATGGGAGGAGGGCTTTCTTT. It specifies CASSKDGRRAFF.

This clone appeared once. The chain carries TRBV9 and TRBJ2-2; 8 nucleotides line up with TRBD2. There are 18 residues in the CDR3. V was pared by 2 bases and J by 0 bases, with 9 bases of the junction left unmatched. Germline-derived CDR1 and CDR2 are SGDLS and YYNGEE. This CDR3 is CASSVGGRGAANTGELFF. Here the CDR3 DNA reads TGTGCCAGCAGCGTGGGCGGGCGGGGGGCCGCGAACACCGGGGAGCTGTTTTTT.

The chain uses TRBV11-3 and TRBJ1-1, with D possibly being TRBD1 (5 bases). The CDR3 length is 13 residues. Germline V gene data show CDR1 as SGHNT and CDR2 as YENEEA. Trimming stripped 1 base from V and 8 bases from J, with 11 bases between. Here the CDR3 reads CASSLVARVEAFF. The DNA for the CDR3 is TGTGCCAGCAGCTTAGTAGCCAGGGTCGAAGCTTTCTTT.

This sequence joins TRBV20-1 and TRBJ1-2, with 9 bases identical to TRBD1. CDR1 and CDR2 (germline): DFQATT, SNEGSKA (reference sequence). The CDR3 length is 14 residues. Trimming cost V 3 bases and J 8 bases; bases outside gene matches: 10. The CDR3 sequence: CSASPLGTGLGYTF. The CDR3 DNA reads as TGCAGTGCTAGTCCTCTAGGGACAGGGTTGGGCTACACCTTC.

J is TRBJ2-1 and V is TRBV5-1, with 11 nucleotides matching TRBD2. CDR3 size: 18 residues. The V and J ends lost 0 bases and 0 bases, in that order; junction bases with no gene match: 5. From germline, CDR1 is SGHRS and CDR2 YFSETQ. CDR3 residues: CASSLGLAGRGSYNEQFF. The CDR3 DNA follows: TGCGCCAGCAGCTTGGGACTAGCGGGGAGGGGCTCCTACAATGAGCAGTTCTTC.

The chain links TRBV2 to TRBJ2-5; 10 bases fit TRBD1. With 3 bases clipped from V and 3 bases from J, the junction kept 10 bases outside the gene matches. The CDR3 contains 17 residues. CDR1 SNHLY and CDR2 FYNNEI come from the germline V gene. The CDR3 loop reads CASSESRTGGGKETQYF. CDR3 in DNA: TGTGCCAGCAGTGAGTCCCGGACAGGGGGTGGAAAAGAGACCCAGTACTTC.